Shown below are 28 T cell receptor beta chains from a single sample sequenced in a study of patients and donors after allogeneic stem cell transplantation. TCRdb re-derived calls from the RT-PCR reads in MiXCR, one entry per CDR3 protein. The data hold 37,000 or so distinct CDR3 sequences, with roughly 30% observed a single time. Sequencing was done on a sample of blood, either unsorted or a sorted T cell fraction (not recorded which). These receptors all stem from a human donor who was either an allogeneic HSCT recipient or a stem cell or donor lymphocyte infusion donor (not recorded which). It is not recorded whose cells these are; they may come from a transplant donor.

A word on this clonotype: A junction end diverges from the germline sequence, so it may reflect a read error. The chain links TRBV12-3 or TRBV12-4 to TRBJ2-2; 8 bases align to TRBD2. CDR3 length: 15 residues. The DNA for the CDR3 is TGTGCCAGCAGTATAGCGGGATACCTCACCGGGGAGCTGTTTTTT. Its translation is CASSIAGYLTGELFF.

This clonotype was recorded many times. CDR3 sequence: CASSNLGQNYGYTF. The DNA of the CDR3 is TGTGCCAGCTCTAACCTCGGGCAGAACTATGGCTACACCTTC. This chain connects TRBV18 to TRBJ1-2; D not certain. Between the trimmed V and J ends, which lost 6 bases and 2 bases, there was a span of 13 bases. This CDR3 has 14 residues. Germline-derived CDR1 and CDR2 are KGHSH and LQKENI.

The CDR3 loop reads CAISTQGQETQYF. The CDR3 nucleotides are TGTGCCATCAGTACACAGGGGCAAGAGACCCAGTACTTC. The chain couples TRBV10-3 to TRBJ2-5; 7 bases line up with TRBD1. After removal of 5 bases from V and 2 bases from J, the junction contained 2 bases not matched to a gene. The germline V gene encodes CDR1 ENHRY and CDR2 SYGVKD. This CDR3 has 13 amino acids.

This clonotype appeared a few times. This chain connects TRBV5-5 to TRBJ2-1, with D unresolved. There are 16 residues in the CDR3. The V gene lost 2 bases and the J gene lost 1 base, with 13 bases spanning the gap. CDR1 and CDR2 (germline): SGHKS, YYEKEE (reference sequence). CDR3 bases: TGTGCCAGCAGCTTTAGGCCGGACCCTTCCTACAATGAGCAGTTCTTC. This encodes CASSFRPDPSYNEQFF.

V gene TRBV3-1 combines with J gene TRBJ2-4, with D perhaps being TRBD1 or TRBD2 (5 bases each). This CDR3 spans 14 amino acids. Deletions cut 4 bases from V and 5 bases from J, with 12 bases between. The germline gives CDR1 LGHDT, CDR2 YNNKEL (reference sequence). CDR3 residues: CASSPGTEENIQYF. The CDR3 nucleotides are TGTGCCAGCAGCCCCGGGACGGAAGAAAACATTCAGTACTTC.

The rearrangement links TRBV9 to TRBJ1-1, with D possibly TRBD1 on 6 matching bases. The CDR3 contains 16 residues. Germline V gene data show CDR1 as SGDLS and CDR2 as YYNGEE. Trimming took off 0 bases at V and 1 base at J, with 13 bases between the two ends. The CDR3 reads CASSVGWGRGNTEAFF. The CDR3 DNA reads TGTGCCAGCAGCGTAGGTTGGGGGCGCGGGAACACTGAAGCTTTCTTT.

Many counts were recorded for this clonotype. This chain uses TRBV28 with TRBJ1-5; TRBD1 aligns across 8 bases. CDR1 and CDR2 from the germline V gene are MDHEN and SYDVKM. After removal of 5 bases from V and 7 bases from J, the junction contained 4 bases not matched to a gene. The CDR3 has 13 amino acids. The CDR3 DNA follows: TGTGCCAGCAGTAACGACAGGGGCCAGCCCCAGCATTTT. This gives the protein CASSNDRGQPQHF.

The genes are TRBV20-1 and TRBJ1-1; a possible D gene is TRBD1 (5 bases). V lost 6 bases, J lost 1 base, and 12 bases lay in between. Germline assignment: CDR1 DFQATT and CDR2 SNEGSKA (reference sequence). The CDR3 covers 13 residues. Here the CDR3 reads CSAPRQRNTEAFF. DNA for the CDR3: TGCAGTGCACCGAGACAGCGGAACACTGAAGCTTTCTTT.

This chain connects TRBV7-9 to TRBJ1-2, with TRBD1 as a possible D gene (6 bases). Germline V gives CDR1 SEHNR, CDR2 FQNEAQ (reference sequence). The V gene lost 3 bases and the J gene lost 4 bases, with 15 bases spanning the gap. CDR3 length: 15 residues. CDR3 nucleotides: TGTGCCAGCAGCTTGCCCACAGGGAGGCGCTATGGCTACACCTTC. Encoded protein: CASSLPTGRRYGYTF.

The chain recombines TRBV4-3 with TRBJ2-7; no clear D. V was pared by 4 bases and J by 13 bases, with 5 bases between. The CDR3 is 8 residues long. Germline V gene data show CDR1 as LGHNA and CDR2 as YSLEER. The CDR3 region has the DNA TGCGCCAGCAGCCGCCCTTACTTC. Translated: CASSRPYF.

The J gene is TRBJ2-3, the V gene TRBV6-5; D is unclear. The CDR3 sequence is 13 residues long. V was clipped by 6 bases and J by 0 bases, with 7 bases between them. CDR1 MNHEY and CDR2 SVGAGI come from the germline V gene. The CDR3 sequence is CASRGRSTDTQYF. Written as DNA, the CDR3 is TGTGCCAGCAGAGGACGGAGCACAGATACGCAGTATTTT.

This clonotype was seen only once. This chain uses TRBV20-1 with TRBJ1-2; D may be TRBD1 (6 bases). Per germline, CDR1 DFQATT and CDR2 SNEGSKA (reference sequence). CDR3 length: 11 amino acids. The CDR3 loop is CITQGREGYTF. Written as DNA, the CDR3 is TGCATTACACAGGGTCGAGAAGGCTACACCTTC.

The chain is built from TRBV7-3 and TRBJ2-1; D unclear. Germline CDR1 and CDR2: SGHTA and FQGTGA. Trimming left V 5 bases short and J 0 bases short, with 14 bases between. This CDR3 is 16 amino acids long. The chain's CDR3 is CASSKRALSSYNEQFF. The CDR3 coding sequence is TGTGCCAGCAGCAAAAGGGCACTCTCCTCCTACAATGAGCAGTTCTTC. The full variable domain, completed using reference TRBV7-3 and TRBJ2-1, is GAGVSQTPSNKVTEKGKYVELRCDPISGHTALYWYRQSLGQGPEFLIYFQGTGAADDSGLPNDRFFAVRPEGSVSTLKIQRTERGDSAVYLCASSKRALSSYNEQFFGPGTRLTVL.

CDR3: CASRYAWHEQFF. As DNA, the CDR3 is TGTGCCAGCAGATACGCCTGGCATGAGCAGTTCTTC. This rearrangement joins TRBV11-2 to TRBJ2-1; D gene unclear. Trimming shortened V by 6 bases and J by 8 bases, and 11 bases separated the two germline ends. The CDR3 spans 12 residues. The germline CDR1 and CDR2 sequences are SGHAT and FQNNGV.

The V call is TRBV12-3 or TRBV12-4, the J call TRBJ1-1, with D possibly TRBD1 on 6 matching bases. V lost 8 bases to trimming and J lost 7 bases, with 17 bases between them. The CDR3 has 13 amino acids. This CDR3 is CASRLSRGGEAFF. CDR3 nucleotide sequence: TGTGCCAGCCGACTCTCGAGGGGGGGTGAAGCTTTCTTT.

This clonotype was detected only a few times. V usage is TRBV11-3 and J usage is TRBJ2-3, with 11 nucleotides matching TRBD2. The CDR3 length is 17 residues. The junction had 8 bases not matched to a gene; V was cut back by 5 bases and J by 1 base. Germline CDR1 reads SGHNT; CDR2 reads YENEEA. CDR3 nucleotide sequence: TGTGCCAGCAGCGGGACTAGCGGAATTGGAGGCACAGATACGCAGTATTTT. Encoded protein: CASSGTSGIGGTDTQYF. The entire variable domain, with the rest obtained from reference TRBV11-3 and TRBJ2-3, is as follows: EAGVVQSPRYKIIEKKQPVAFWCNPISGHNTLYWYLQNLGQGPELLIRYENEEAVDDSQLPKDRFSAERLKGVDSTLKIQPAELGDSAVYLCASSGTSGIGGTDTQYFGPGTRLTVL.

The chain is built from TRBV5-1 and TRBJ2-1, with D tentatively TRBD1 or TRBD2 (5 bases each). The V end was cut by 4 bases, the J end by 9 bases, with 14 bases between. Germline CDR1 is SGHRS and CDR2 is YFSETQ. The CDR3 runs 13 residues. The CDR3 protein is CASSQGWGFEQFF. The CDR3 DNA reads TGCGCCAGCAGCCAAGGCTGGGGGTTTGAGCAGTTCTTC.

This clonotype was recorded a few times. The chain joins TRBV12-3 or TRBV12-4 to TRBJ1-1; unclear D gene. Trimming shortened V by 6 bases and J by 5 bases, and 10 bases separated the two germline ends. The CDR3 runs to 12 residues. The DNA for the CDR3 is TGTGCCAGCAGACACCGGGGTACTGAAGCTTTCTTT. Protein product: CASRHRGTEAFF.

This sequence joins TRBV29-1 and TRBJ2-2, with 11 bases matching TRBD2. Unmatched junction bases numbered 5, after V lost 7 bases and J lost 4 bases. CDR1 and CDR2 (germline): SQVTM, ANQGSEA. This CDR3 contains 14 residues. CDR3 coding DNA: TGCAGCGGAATAGCGGGAGGGGTCACCGGGGAGCTGTTTTTT. Translation gives CSGIAGGVTGELFF.

Many counts were recorded for this clonotype. The rearrangement links TRBV20-1 to TRBJ1-3; D remains unclear. This CDR3 spans 13 amino acids. Deletions cut 1 base from V and 1 base from J, with 5 bases between. Per germline, CDR1 DFQATT and CDR2 SNEGSKA (reference sequence). The CDR3 loop is CSARAGSGNTIYF. The CDR3 DNA follows: TGCAGTGCTAGAGCGGGGTCTGGAAACACCATATATTTT.

This clonotype has just a few counts. The rearrangement uses TRBV29-1 and TRBJ1-1; D possibly corresponds to TRBD1 (5 bases). The CDR3 contains 13 residues. V lost 3 bases, J lost 8 bases, and 16 bases lay in between. Germline V CDR1 and CDR2: SQVTM, ANQGSEA. CDR3 nucleotides: TGCAGCGTTGACTCCACTAGGGGCGCCGAAGCTTTCTTT. It yields the protein CSVDSTRGAEAFF.

This clonotype was detected only a few times. V and J are TRBV28 and TRBJ1-1, with D unclear. V was cut by 5 bases and J by 6 bases, with 7 bases left in between. The CDR3 contains 11 residues. From germline, CDR1 is MDHEN and CDR2 SYDVKM. The CDR3 spells CASSPSAEAFF. Here the CDR3 DNA reads TGTGCCAGCAGTCCCTCCGCTGAAGCTTTCTTT. Full variable domain (remainder filled in from reference TRBV28 and TRBJ1-1): DVKVTQSSRYLVKRTGEKVFLECVQDMDHENMFWYRQDPGLGLRLIYFSYDVKMKEKGDIPEGYSVSREKKERFSLILESASTNQTSMYLCASSPSAEAFFGQGTRLTVV.

This clonotype was seen only a few times. The rearrangement links TRBV7-2 to TRBJ2-1; TRBD1 aligns across 8 bases. The CDR3 is 14 amino acids. Trimming cost V 2 bases and J 10 bases; bases outside gene matches: 7. Germline-derived CDR1 and CDR2 are SGHTA and FQGNSA. CDR3 loop: CASSLSTGVREQFF. CDR3 DNA: TGTGCCAGCAGCTTATCGACAGGGGTTAGGGAGCAGTTCTTC.

This clonotype occurred a few times. This sequence joins TRBV20-1 and TRBJ1-3; perhaps TRBD1 as D (6 bases). This CDR3 has 14 amino acids. Germline lookup yields CDR1 DFQATT and CDR2 SNEGSKA (reference sequence). V dropped 0 bases and J dropped 6 bases, with 12 bases sitting between them. The DNA of the CDR3 is TGCAGTGCTAGAGAGGGGGCGGGTGCAAACACCATATATTTT. Amino acids: CSAREGAGANTIYF.

The V gene is TRBV25-1, the J gene TRBJ1-1; possibly TRBD1 for D (6 bases). Trimming removed 5 bases at V and 3 bases at J, with 10 bases between. This CDR3 region has 13 residues. CDR1 is MGHDK and CDR2 is SYGVNS in the germline V gene. In nucleotides, the CDR3 is TGTGCCAGCAGTAGTCAGGGGTACACTGAAGCTTTCTTT. This gives the protein CASSSQGYTEAFF.

This rearrangement joins TRBV7-2 to TRBJ2-5; 8 bases are shared with TRBD1. The J segment lost 4 bases and the V segment lost 7 bases, leaving 11 bases of the junction unmatched. The germline V gene encodes CDR1 SGHTA and CDR2 FQGNSA. The CDR3 contains 15 residues. CDR3 protein: CASKPSRTGSETQYF. The CDR3 coding sequence is TGTGCCAGCAAACCTTCCAGGACAGGGTCAGAGACCCAGTACTTC.

CDR3 DNA: TGTGCCAGCAGTTTTAGTAACCATGAGCAGTTCTTC. It is translated as CASSFSNHEQFF. The rearrangement joins TRBV12-3 or TRBV12-4 to TRBJ2-1; D is ambiguous. Trimming shortened V by 3 bases and J by 8 bases, and 8 bases separated the two germline ends. This CDR3 contains 12 residues.

V gene TRBV5-1 combines with J gene TRBJ2-2; 7 bases fit TRBD1. This CDR3 spans 17 amino acids. The germline V gene has CDR1 SGHRS and CDR2 YFSETQ. V gave up 3 bases and J gave up 5 bases; unmatched junction bases: 13. DNA of the CDR3: TGCGCCAGCAGCTATCCCCTCAGGGGGTCGGTGACCGGGGAGCTGTTTTTT. It yields the protein CASSYPLRGSVTGELFF.